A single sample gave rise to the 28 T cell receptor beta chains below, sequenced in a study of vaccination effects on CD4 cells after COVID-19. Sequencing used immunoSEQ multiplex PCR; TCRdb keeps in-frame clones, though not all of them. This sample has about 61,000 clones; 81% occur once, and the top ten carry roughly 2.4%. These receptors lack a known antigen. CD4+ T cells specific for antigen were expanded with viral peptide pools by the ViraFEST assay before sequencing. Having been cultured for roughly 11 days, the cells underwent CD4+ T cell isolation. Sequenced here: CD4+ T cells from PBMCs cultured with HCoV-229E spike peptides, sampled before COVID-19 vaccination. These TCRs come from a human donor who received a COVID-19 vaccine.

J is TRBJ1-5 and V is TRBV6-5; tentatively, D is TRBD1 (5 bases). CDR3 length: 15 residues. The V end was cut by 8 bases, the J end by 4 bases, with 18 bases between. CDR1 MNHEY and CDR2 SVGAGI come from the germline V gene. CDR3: CASRSRGTFNQPQHF. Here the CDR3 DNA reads TGTGCCAGCCGATCTAGGGGCACATTTAATCAGCCCCAGCATTTT.

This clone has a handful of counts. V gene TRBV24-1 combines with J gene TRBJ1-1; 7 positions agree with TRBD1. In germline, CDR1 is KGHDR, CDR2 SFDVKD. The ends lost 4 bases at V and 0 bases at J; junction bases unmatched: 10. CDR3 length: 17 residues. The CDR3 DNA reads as TGTGCCACCAGTGAAGGGGGCGCGGGACTAATGAACACTGAAGCTTTCTTT. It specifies CATSEGGAGLMNTEAFF.

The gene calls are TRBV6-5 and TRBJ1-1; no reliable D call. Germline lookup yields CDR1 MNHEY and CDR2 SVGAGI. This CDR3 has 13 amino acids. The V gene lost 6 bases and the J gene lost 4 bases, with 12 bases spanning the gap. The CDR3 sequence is CASSPPWATEAFF. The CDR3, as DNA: TGTGCCAGCAGCCCCCCCTGGGCCACTGAAGCTTTCTTT.

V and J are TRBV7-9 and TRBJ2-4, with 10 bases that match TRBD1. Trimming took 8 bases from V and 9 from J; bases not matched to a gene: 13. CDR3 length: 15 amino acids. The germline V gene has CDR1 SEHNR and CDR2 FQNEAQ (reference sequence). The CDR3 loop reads CASRAGTGAPGIQYF. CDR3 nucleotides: TGTGCCAGCCGAGCCGGGACAGGGGCCCCCGGCATTCAGTACTTC.

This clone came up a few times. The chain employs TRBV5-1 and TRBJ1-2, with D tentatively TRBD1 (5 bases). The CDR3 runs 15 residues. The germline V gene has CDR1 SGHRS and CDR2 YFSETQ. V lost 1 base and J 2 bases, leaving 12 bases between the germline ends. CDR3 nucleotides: TGCGCCAGCAGCTTGTCTCAGGGTCGAAACTATGGCTACACCTTC. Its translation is CASSLSQGRNYGYTF.

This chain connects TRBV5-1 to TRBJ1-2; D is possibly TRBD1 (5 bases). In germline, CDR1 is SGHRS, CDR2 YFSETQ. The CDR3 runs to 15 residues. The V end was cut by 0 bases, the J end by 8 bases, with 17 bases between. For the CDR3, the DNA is TGCGCCAGCAGCTTGGCGTCAGGGTCAACTAACGGCTACACCTTC. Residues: CASSLASGSTNGYTF.

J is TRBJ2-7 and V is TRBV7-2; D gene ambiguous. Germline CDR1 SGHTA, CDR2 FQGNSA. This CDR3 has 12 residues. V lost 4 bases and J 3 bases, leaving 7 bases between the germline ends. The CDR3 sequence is CASSYDGYEQYV. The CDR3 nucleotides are TGTGCCAGCAGCTACGACGGCTACGAGCAGTACGTC.

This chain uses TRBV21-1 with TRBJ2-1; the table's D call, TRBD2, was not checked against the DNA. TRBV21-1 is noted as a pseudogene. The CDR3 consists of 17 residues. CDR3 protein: CASSKASYGSRWSEQFF. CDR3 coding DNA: TGTGCCAGCAGCAAAGCGTCCTATGGGTCACGGTGGAGTGAGCAGTTCTTC.

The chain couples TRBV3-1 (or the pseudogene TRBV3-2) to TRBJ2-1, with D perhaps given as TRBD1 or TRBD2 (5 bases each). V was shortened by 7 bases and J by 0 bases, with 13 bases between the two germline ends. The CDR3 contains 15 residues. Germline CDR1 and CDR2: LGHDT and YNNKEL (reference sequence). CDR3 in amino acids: CASTSFGGSYNEQFF. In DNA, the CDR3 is TGTGCCAGCACCTCCTTTGGGGGCTCCTACAATGAGCAGTTCTTC.

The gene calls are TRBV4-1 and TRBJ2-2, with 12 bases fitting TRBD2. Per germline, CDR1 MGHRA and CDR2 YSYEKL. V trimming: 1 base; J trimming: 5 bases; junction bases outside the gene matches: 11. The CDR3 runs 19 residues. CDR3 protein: CASSQVPSGGALRTGELFF. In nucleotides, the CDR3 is TGCGCCAGCAGCCAAGTGCCTAGCGGGGGGGCCTTGCGGACCGGGGAGCTGTTTTTT.

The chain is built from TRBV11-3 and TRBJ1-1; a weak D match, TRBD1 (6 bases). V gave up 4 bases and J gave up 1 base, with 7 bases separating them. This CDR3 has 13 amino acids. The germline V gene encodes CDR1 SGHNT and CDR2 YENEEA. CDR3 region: CASSWGPNTEAFF. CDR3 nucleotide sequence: TGTGCCAGCAGCTGGGGGCCGAACACTGAAGCTTTCTTT.

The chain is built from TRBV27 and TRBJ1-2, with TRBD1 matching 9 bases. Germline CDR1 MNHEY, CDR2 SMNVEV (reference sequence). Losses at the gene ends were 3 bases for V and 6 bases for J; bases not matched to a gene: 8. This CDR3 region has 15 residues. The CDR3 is CASSFRDRGNNGYTF. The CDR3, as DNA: TGTGCCAGCAGTTTTCGTGACAGGGGGAACAATGGCTACACCTTC.

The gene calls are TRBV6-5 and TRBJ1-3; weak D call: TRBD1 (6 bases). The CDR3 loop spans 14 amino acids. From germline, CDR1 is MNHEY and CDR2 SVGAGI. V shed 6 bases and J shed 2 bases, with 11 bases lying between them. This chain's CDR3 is CASRQGIAGNTIYF. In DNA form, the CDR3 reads TGTGCCAGCAGACAGGGAATCGCTGGAAACACCATATATTTT.

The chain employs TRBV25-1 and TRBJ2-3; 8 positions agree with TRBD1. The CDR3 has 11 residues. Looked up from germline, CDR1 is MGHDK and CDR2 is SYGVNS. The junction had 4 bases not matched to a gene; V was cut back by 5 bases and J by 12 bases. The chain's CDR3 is CASSLTGGQYF. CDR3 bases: TGTGCCAGCAGTCTCACAGGGGGACAGTATTTT.

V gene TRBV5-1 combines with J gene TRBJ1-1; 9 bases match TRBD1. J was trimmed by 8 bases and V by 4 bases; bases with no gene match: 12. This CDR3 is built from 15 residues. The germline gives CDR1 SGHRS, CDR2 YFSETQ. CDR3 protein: CASSGTGSAVSEAFF. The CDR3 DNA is TGCGCCAGCAGCGGGACAGGGTCGGCGGTATCAGAAGCTTTCTTT.

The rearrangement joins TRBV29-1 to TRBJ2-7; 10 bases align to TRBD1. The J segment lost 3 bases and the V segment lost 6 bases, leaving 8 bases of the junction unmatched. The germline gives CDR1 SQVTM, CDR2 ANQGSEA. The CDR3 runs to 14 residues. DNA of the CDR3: TGCAGCGTGGACAGGGGGGCCCAGTGCTACGAGCAGTACGTC. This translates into CSVDRGAQCYEQYV.

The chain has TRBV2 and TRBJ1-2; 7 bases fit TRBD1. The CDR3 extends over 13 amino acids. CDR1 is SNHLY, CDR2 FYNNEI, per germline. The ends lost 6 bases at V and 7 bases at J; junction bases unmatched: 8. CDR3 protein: CASRGTVLSGYTF. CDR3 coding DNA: TGTGCCAGCAGGGGGACAGTCCTGAGTGGCTACACCTTC.

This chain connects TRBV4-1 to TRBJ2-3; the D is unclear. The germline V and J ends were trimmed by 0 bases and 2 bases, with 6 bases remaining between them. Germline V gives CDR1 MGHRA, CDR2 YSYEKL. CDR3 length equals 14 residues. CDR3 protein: CASSQDYFTDTQYF. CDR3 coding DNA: TGCGCCAGCAGCCAAGATTACTTCACAGATACGCAGTATTTT.

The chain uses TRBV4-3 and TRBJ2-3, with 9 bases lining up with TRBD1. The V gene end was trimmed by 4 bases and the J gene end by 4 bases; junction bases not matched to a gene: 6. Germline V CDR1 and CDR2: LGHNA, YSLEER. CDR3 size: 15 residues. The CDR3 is CASSLQGTGSDTQYF. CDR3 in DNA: TGCGCCAGCAGCCTCCAGGGGACAGGGTCAGATACGCAGTATTTT.

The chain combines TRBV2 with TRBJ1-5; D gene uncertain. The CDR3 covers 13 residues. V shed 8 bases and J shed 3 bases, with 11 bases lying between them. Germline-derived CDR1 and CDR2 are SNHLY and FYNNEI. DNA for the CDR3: TGTGCCAGCTCCGCACAGAACAATCAGCCCCAGCATTTT. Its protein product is CASSAQNNQPQHF. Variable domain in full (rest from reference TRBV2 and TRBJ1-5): EPEVTQTPSHQVTQMGQEVILRCVPISNHLYFYWYRQILGQKVEFLVSFYNNEISEKSEIFDDQFSVERPDGSNFTLKIRSTKLEDSAMYFCASSAQNNQPQHFGDGTRLSIL.

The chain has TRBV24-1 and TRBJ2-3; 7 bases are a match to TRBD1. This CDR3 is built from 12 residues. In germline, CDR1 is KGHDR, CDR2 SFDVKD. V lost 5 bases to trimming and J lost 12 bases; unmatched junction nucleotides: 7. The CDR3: CATSGSGTAQYF. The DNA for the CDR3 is TGTGCCACCAGTGGTTCCGGGACAGCACAGTATTTT.

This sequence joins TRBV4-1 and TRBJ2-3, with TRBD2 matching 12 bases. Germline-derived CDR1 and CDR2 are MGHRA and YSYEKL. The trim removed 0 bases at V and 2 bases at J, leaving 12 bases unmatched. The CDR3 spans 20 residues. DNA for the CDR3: TGCGCCAGCAGCCAAGACGGGTCTAGCGGGGGGGCGTCGATCACAGATACGCAGTATTTT. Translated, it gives CASSQDGSSGGASITDTQYF.

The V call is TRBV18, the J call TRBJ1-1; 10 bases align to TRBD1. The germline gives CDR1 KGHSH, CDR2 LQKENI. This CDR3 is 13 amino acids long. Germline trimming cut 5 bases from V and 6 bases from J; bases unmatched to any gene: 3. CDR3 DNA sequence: TGTGCCAGCTCATTCGACAGGGGGCCTGAAGCTTTCTTT. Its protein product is CASSFDRGPEAFF.

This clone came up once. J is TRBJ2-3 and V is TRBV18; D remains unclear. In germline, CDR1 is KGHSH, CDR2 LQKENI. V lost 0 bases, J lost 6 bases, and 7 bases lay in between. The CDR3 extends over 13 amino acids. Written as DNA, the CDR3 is TGTGCCAGCTCACCACCGAACATCGATACGCAGTATTTT. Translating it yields CASSPPNIDTQYF.

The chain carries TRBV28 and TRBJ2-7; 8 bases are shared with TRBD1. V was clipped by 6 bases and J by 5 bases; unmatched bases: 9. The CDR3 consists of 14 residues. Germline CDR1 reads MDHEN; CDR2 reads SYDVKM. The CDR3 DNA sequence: TGTGCCAGCAGGTCCGGGACAGGTAGTAACGAGCAGTACGTC. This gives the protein CASRSGTGSNEQYV.

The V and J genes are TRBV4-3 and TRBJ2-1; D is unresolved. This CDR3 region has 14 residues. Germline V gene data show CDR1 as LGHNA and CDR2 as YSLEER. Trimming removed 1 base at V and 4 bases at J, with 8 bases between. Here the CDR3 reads CASSQGQTYNEQFF. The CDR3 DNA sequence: TGCGCCAGCAGCCAAGGGCAAACATACAATGAGCAGTTCTTC.

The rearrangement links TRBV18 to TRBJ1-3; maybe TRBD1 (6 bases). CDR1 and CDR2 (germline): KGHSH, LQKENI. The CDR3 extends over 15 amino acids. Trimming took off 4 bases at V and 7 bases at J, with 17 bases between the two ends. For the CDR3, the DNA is TGTGCCAGCTCACTCACGGACAGTGAGGACAACACCATATATTTT. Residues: CASSLTDSEDNTIYF.

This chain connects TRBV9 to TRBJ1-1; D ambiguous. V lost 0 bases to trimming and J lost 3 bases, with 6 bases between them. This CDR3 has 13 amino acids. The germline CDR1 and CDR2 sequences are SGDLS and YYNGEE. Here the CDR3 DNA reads TGTGCCAGCAGCGTAGGGGGTTACACTGAAGCTTTCTTT. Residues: CASSVGGYTEAFF.